This T cell receptor beta chain comes out of a study of shared clonotypes between healthy human individuals. This clone turned up a few times. The same CDR3 also results from other DNA sequences found in this sample. Here immunoSEQ multiplex PCR was the method, and the copy in TCRdb shows in-frame clones only, minus some. This sample has fewer than 2.5 million clones, with 80% to 95% found just once. CDR1 is MDHEN, CDR2 SYDVKM, per germline. Trimming pared 3 bases from V and 2 bases from J, leaving 8 bases between. This CDR3 is built from 14 residues. The rearrangement joins TRBV28 to TRBJ2-1; maybe TRBD2 (5 bases). The receptor's source is a man aged 18 to 30 in good health. Some clones in this sample may be carry-over from other donors' samples. Sequencing used naive CD4+ T cells from PBMCs. Subset meaning: CD45RA+ positively selected. CDR3 in DNA: TGTGCCAGCAGTTTTGCGGGCACCTACAATGAGCAGTTCTTC. Protein product: CASSFAGTYNEQFF. The full variable domain, rest sourced from reference TRBV28 and TRBJ2-1, is DVKVTQSSRYLVKRTGEKVFLECVQDMDHENMFWYRQDPGLGLRLIYFSYDVKMKEKGDIPEGYSVSREKKERFSLILESASTNQTSMYLCASSFAGTYNEQFFGPGTRLTVL.